These T cell receptor beta chains were read from a single sample in a study of blood T cell repertoires in COVID-19. This table comes from immunoSEQ multiplex PCR, and its TCRdb copy is limited to in-frame clones, with some not included. This sample yields 250,000 to 350,000 clones, of which about 85% are seen a single time; approximately 2% belongs to the top ten. The sequencing input was peripheral blood. The receptors here all came from a man aged 18-30 years with active or convalescent COVID-19. Each CDR3 is given with its conserved first and last residue. The D gene is left open where the match is weak. Clone size is shown for a subset of rows, as once, few, many or a class of expanded clone.

TRBV11-2	-	TRBJ2-7	TRBD2	TGTGCCAGCAGCTCACATAGGACTAGCGTGTACGAGCAGTACTTC	CASSSHRTSVYEQYF
TRBV28	-	TRBJ2-2	-	TGTGCCAGCACCCCCACTTTAACCGGGGAGCTGTTTTTT	CASTPTLTGELFF
TRBV3-1/TRBV3-2	few	TRBJ2-2	TRBD2	TGTGCCAGCAGCCAAGCGGGAGGGTCCGGGGAGCTGTTTTTT	CASSQAGGSGELFF
TRBV6-5	-	TRBJ1-3	TRBD1	TGTGCCAGCATCCTCGACGACAGGGCTGGAAACACCATATATTTT	CASILDDRAGNTIYF
TRBV4-1	-	TRBJ2-1	TRBD2	TGCGCCAGCAGCCTGAGGACTAGCGGGGGTTCCTACAATGAGCAGTTCTTC	CASSLRTSGGSYNEQFF
TRBV28	-	TRBJ2-5	-	TGTGCCAGCAGTACCGTAGGAGGAGAGACCCAGTACTTC	CASSTVGGETQYF
TRBV4-3	-	TRBJ2-5	-	TGCGCCAGCAGCCAAGATGTAGCGGCGGGAGAGACCCAGTACTTC	CASSQDVAAGETQYF
TRBV19	-	TRBJ2-1	TRBD2	TGTGCCAGTAAACCTGGGGTAGCGGGAGGATATGAGCAGTTCTTC	CASKPGVAGGYEQFF
TRBV18	once	TRBJ2-6	-	TGTGCCAGCTCACGGTCGCACGGGGGACGAGGGGAATCTGGGGCCAACGTCCTGACTTTC	CASSRSHGGRGESGANVLTF
TRBV28	-	TRBJ1-1	-	TGTGCCAGCAGCTTAGTTGGGTCGGGGTCCGACCTATATGCTGAAGCTTTCTTT	CASSLVGSGSDLYAEAFF
TRBV18	-	TRBJ1-5	-	TGTGCCAGCTCACAGAGTGCAGGGTCCGATCAGCCCCAGCATTTT	CASSQSAGSDQPQHF
TRBV7-2	few	TRBJ1-5	-	TGTGCCAGCAGCTTAGCGGTGGATTTGTCCGGGCAGCCCCAGCATTTT	CASSLAVDLSGQPQHF
TRBV15	-	TRBJ1-1	TRBD1	TGTGCCACCAGCGCAGAGGGACAGCAAAACACTGAAGCTTTCTTT	CATSAEGQQNTEAFF
TRBV10-3	-	TRBJ1-5	-	TGTGCCATCAGTGCCACAGGGAATAATCAGCCCCAGCATTTT	CAISATGNNQPQHF
TRBV5-6	-	TRBJ2-7	-	TGTGCCAGCAGCTTGTGGAGCCGAGCCTACGAGCAGTACTTC	CASSLWSRAYEQYF
TRBV6-2/TRBV6-3	-	TRBJ1-6	-	TGTGCCAGCAGTTATTTCAGGGGCAGTAGCTCCTATAATTCACCCCTCCACTTT	CASSYFRGSSSYNSPLHF